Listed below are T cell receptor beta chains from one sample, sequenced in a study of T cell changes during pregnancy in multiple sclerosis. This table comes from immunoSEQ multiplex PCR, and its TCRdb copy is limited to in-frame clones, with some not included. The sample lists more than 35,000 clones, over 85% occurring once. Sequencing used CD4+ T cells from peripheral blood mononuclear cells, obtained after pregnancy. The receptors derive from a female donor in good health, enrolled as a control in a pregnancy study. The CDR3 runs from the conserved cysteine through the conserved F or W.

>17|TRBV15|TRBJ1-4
CATRQTALFTTNEKLFF
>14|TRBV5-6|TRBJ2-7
CASSSGLGAYEQYF
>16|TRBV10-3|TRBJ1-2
CAILPGTGTFGYGYTF
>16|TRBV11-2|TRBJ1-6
CASSRLISSYNSPLHF
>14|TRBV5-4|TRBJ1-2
CASSLATENYGYTF
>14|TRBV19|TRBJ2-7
CASSKQSSPYEQYF
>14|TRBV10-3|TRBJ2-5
CAISISGGPETQYF
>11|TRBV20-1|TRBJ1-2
CSASLNYGYTF
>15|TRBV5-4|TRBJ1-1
CASRRTGARNTEAFF
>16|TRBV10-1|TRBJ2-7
CASSESRASGTYEQYF
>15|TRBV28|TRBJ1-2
CASSLWQGGGYGYTF
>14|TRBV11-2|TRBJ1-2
CASSLRTLNYGYTF
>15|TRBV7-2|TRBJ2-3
CASSLAGGRSDTQYF
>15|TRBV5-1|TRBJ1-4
CASSLDGTGGEKLFF
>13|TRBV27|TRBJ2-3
CASHPAGTDTQYF
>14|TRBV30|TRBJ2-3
CAWSVPGGTDTQYF
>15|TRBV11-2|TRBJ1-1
CASSSPGGLNTEAFF
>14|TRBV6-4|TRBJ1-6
CASSPTPSYSPLHF
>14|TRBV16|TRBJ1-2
CASSQSRGNYGYTF